This TCR beta chain was identified in a study of blood T cell repertoires in COVID-19. Across the study: From the United States, Italy and Spain came samples of acute and convalescent COVID-19. PBMCs, B-cell-depleted T cells, or T cells provided the cDNA or gDNA that made up the material.

Original data processing: Estimated nucleated cell counts came from reference gene primer amplification. Sequencing used immunoSEQ multiplex PCR; TCRdb keeps in-frame clones, though not all of them. Clone size and the V and J calls come from that table; the DNA yielded D and trimming. This sample yields fewer than 250,000 clones, of which 80% to 85% are seen a single time; over 9.5% belongs to the top ten. Enrolment of Seattle patients took place during active infection, and they were followed longitudinally. Looked up from germline, CDR1 is SGHTA and CDR2 is FQGNSA. The CDR3 has 16 amino acids. Trimming cost V 4 bases and J 2 bases; bases outside gene matches: 6.

This chain connects TRBV7-2 to TRBJ2-5; 11 bases are a match to TRBD2. The sequence was collected from an elderly woman with COVID-19, enrolled during active disease. The sequencing sample was made of peripheral blood. CDR3 sequence: CASSWGTSGYQETQYF. The CDR3 nucleotides read TGTGCCAGCAGCTGGGGGACTAGCGGCTATCAAGAGACCCAGTACTTC.